A single sample gave rise to the 21 T cell receptor beta chains below, sequenced in a study of chronic HIV infection and antiretroviral therapy. TCRdb reanalysed the 5' RACE reads using MiXCR and keeps one entry per CDR3 protein. This table has some 43,000 distinct CDR3 sequences, 15% to 20% appearing once. Sample: peripheral blood. These receptors were obtained from an adult who had HIV and had not received antiretroviral therapy, or was an uninfected healthy control (not recorded which).

This clonotype occurred a few times. V is TRBV4-1 and J is TRBJ1-1; D gene ambiguous. The CDR3 is 14 residues long. V dropped 3 bases and J dropped 2 bases, with 10 bases sitting between them. Germline V lookup: CDR1 MGHRA, CDR2 YSYEKL. The CDR3 region has the DNA TGCGCCAGCAGCCACATCCCCCGTAACACTGAAGCTTTCTTT. Translation: CASSHIPRNTEAFF.

CDR3 sequence: CASSSHGGSTDTQYF. The CDR3 DNA sequence: TGTGCCAGCAGTTCTCACGGGGGTTCGACAGATACGCAGTATTTT. The chain employs TRBV28 and TRBJ2-3; D possibly corresponds to TRBD2 (6 bases). V was trimmed by 4 bases and J by 3 bases, leaving 14 bases between them. CDR1 is MDHEN, CDR2 SYDVKM, per germline. The CDR3 contains 15 residues.

This clonotype was detected ten times or more. The rearrangement joins TRBV29-1 to TRBJ1-1, with D perhaps matching TRBD1 (6 bases). This CDR3 is 14 amino acids long. V was shortened by 4 bases and J by 0 bases, with 12 bases between the two germline ends. The germline V gene has CDR1 SQVTM and CDR2 ANQGSEA. The CDR3 protein is CSVVRGAMNTEAFF. In nucleotides, the CDR3 is TGCAGCGTTGTTAGGGGGGCCATGAACACTGAAGCTTTCTTT. The full variable domain, rest sourced from reference TRBV29-1 and TRBJ1-1, is SAVISQKPSRDICQRGTSLTIQCQVDSQVTMMFWYRQQPGQSLTLIATANQGSEATYESGFVIDKFPISRPNLTFSTLTVSNMSPEDSSIYLCSVVRGAMNTEAFFGQGTRLTVV.

V is TRBV5-1 and J is TRBJ2-5, with no clear D. V was pared by 3 bases and J by 7 bases, with 10 bases between. CDR3 length equals 12 residues. Germline CDR1 is SGHRS and CDR2 is YFSETQ. The CDR3, as DNA: TGCGCCAGCAGCTCCCCAGCTGGGACCCAGTACTTC. It is translated as CASSSPAGTQYF.

The chain combines TRBV18 with TRBJ2-7; 11 nucleotides align to TRBD2. Germline V gene data show CDR1 as KGHSH and CDR2 as LQKENI. V shed 6 bases, J shed 2 bases, and the junction held 6 bases outside the gene matches. The CDR3 runs to 15 residues. CDR3 coding DNA: TGTGCCAGCTCGCGCCCGGGACTAGCGGCCTACGAGCAGTACTTC. It translates to CASSRPGLAAYEQYF.

The J gene is TRBJ1-5, the V gene TRBV7-9; 9 bases line up with TRBD1. The CDR3 extends over 14 amino acids. V shed 4 bases, J shed 6 bases, and the junction held 4 bases outside the gene matches. Germline CDR1 is SEHNR and CDR2 is FQNEAQ (reference sequence). The DNA of the CDR3 is TGTGCCAGCAGCTGGACAGGGGAAGGTCAGCCCCAGCATTTT. It codes for CASSWTGEGQPQHF.

This clonotype has just a few counts. The rearrangement uses TRBV20-1 and TRBJ1-5; possibly TRBD1 for D (5 bases). Germline V gives CDR1 DFQATT, CDR2 SNEGSKA (reference sequence). CDR3 size: 15 residues. Trimming stripped 0 bases from V and 10 bases from J, with 19 bases between. The CDR3, as DNA: TGCAGTGCTAGAGATTCCAAGGGCTCCTGGGGCCCCCAGCATTTT. Translation gives CSARDSKGSWGPQHF.

The V call is TRBV5-1, the J call TRBJ2-7, with D tentatively TRBD2 (6 bases). Trimming took off 4 bases at V and 0 bases at J, with 23 bases between the two ends. CDR1 and CDR2 (germline): SGHRS, YFSETQ. The CDR3 spans 18 residues. The CDR3 sequence is CASSLVSAGPGSSYEQYF. CDR3 sequence (DNA): TGCGCCAGCAGCCTGGTTAGTGCGGGGCCTGGAAGCTCCTACGAGCAGTACTTC.

In this sample, this clonotype turned up a few times. The gene calls are TRBV29-1 and TRBJ2-1, with 8 bases matching TRBD2. The ends lost 0 bases at V and 0 bases at J; junction bases unmatched: 13. The germline V gene encodes CDR1 SQVTM and CDR2 ANQGSEA. The CDR3 has 19 residues. In nucleotides, the CDR3 is TGCAGCGTTGAAGATCCGGGGCGGGGGGAGGTCAGCTCCTACAATGAGCAGTTCTTC. This gives the protein CSVEDPGRGEVSSYNEQFF.

This clonotype was seen a few times. The chain recombines TRBV29-1 with TRBJ2-1; TRBD1 aligns across 12 bases. CDR1 and CDR2 (germline): SQVTM, ANQGSEA. V lost 6 bases and J lost 10; bases outside the gene matches: 10. This CDR3 contains 14 residues. CDR3: CSVGRDRGPGEQFF. CDR3 bases: TGCAGCGTAGGCCGGGACAGGGGGCCAGGGGAGCAGTTCTTC.

This chain connects TRBV29-1 to TRBJ2-7, with TRBD2 matching over 7 bases. CDR1 and CDR2 (germline): SQVTM, ANQGSEA. The ends lost 6 bases at V and 2 bases at J; junction bases unmatched: 10. This CDR3 has 14 residues. The CDR3 protein is CSVRMTGRTYEQYF. The CDR3 nucleotides read TGCAGCGTAAGAATGACCGGGAGGACCTACGAGCAGTACTTC.

This clonotype was detected only a few times. The rearrangement joins TRBV3-1 to TRBJ1-1; D is ambiguous. The CDR3 sequence is 18 residues long. The germline V gene encodes CDR1 LGHDT and CDR2 YNNKEL (reference sequence). V lost 4 bases and J 0 bases, leaving 21 bases between the germline ends. The CDR3 DNA is TGTGCCAGCAGCCGCGACAACCGACGGGAACAAATGAACACTGAAGCTTTCTTT. It codes for CASSRDNRREQMNTEAFF.

This clonotype occurred a few times. The rearrangement uses TRBV24-1 and TRBJ2-1; 7 bases align to TRBD2. CDR1 KGHDR and CDR2 SFDVKD come from the germline V gene. The CDR3 length is 15 residues. The J segment lost 1 base and the V segment lost 4 bases, leaving 3 bases of the junction unmatched. Written as DNA, the CDR3 is TGTGCCACCAGTGAGGGAGGGACTTCCTACAATGAGCAGTTCTTC. Amino acid sequence: CATSEGGTSYNEQFF.

This chain joins TRBV20-1 and TRBJ2-5; D gene ambiguous. The CDR3 has 13 residues. Germline V gives CDR1 DFQATT, CDR2 SNEGSKA (reference sequence). V was trimmed by 6 bases and J by 1 base, leaving 12 bases between them. The CDR3 DNA follows: TGCAGTGCGGAACGGAGTCCCCAAGAGACCCAGTACTTC. It yields the protein CSAERSPQETQYF.

This clonotype was seen only a few times. This chain uses TRBV20-1 with TRBJ2-1, with a tentative D call TRBD2 (6 bases). V lost 1 base, J lost 9 bases, and 13 bases lay in between. This CDR3 is 13 amino acids long. Germline V gene lookup returns CDR1 DFQATT and CDR2 SNEGSKA (reference sequence). DNA for the CDR3: TGCAGTGCTAGAGCGGGGGTCTCGGCTGAGCAGTTCTTC. Its protein is CSARAGVSAEQFF.

On this clonotype: Relative to the germline gene, one junction end is altered; a read error may explain this. The chain uses TRBV18 and TRBJ1-4; 7 bases are a match to TRBD1. From germline, CDR1 is KGHSH and CDR2 LQKENI. This CDR3 region has 16 residues. In DNA form, the CDR3 reads TGTACCAGCTCACCACTTCAGGGACAGATTAATGAAAAACTGTTTTTT. Protein: CTSSPLQGQINEKLFF.

This clonotype came up a few times. The chain carries TRBV29-1 and TRBJ1-1, with 10 bases lining up with TRBD1. From germline, CDR1 is SQVTM and CDR2 ANQGSEA. The CDR3 sequence is 15 residues long. The V segment lost 6 bases and the J segment 1 base; nucleotides outside the gene matches: 8. The CDR3 coding sequence is TGCAGCGTACAAGACAGGGGGCGGGCGAACACTGAAGCTTTCTTT. It yields the protein CSVQDRGRANTEAFF.

This clonotype was counted only a few times. The rearrangement joins TRBV29-1 to TRBJ1-6, with TRBD1 as a possible D gene (6 bases). The CDR3 has 14 amino acids. Per germline, CDR1 SQVTM and CDR2 ANQGSEA. The V end was cut by 4 bases, the J end by 10 bases, with 17 bases between. The CDR3: CSVGGPNRDSPLHF. The CDR3 DNA follows: TGCAGCGTTGGAGGGCCCAACAGGGACTCACCCCTCCACTTT.

The chain employs TRBV20-1 and TRBJ2-7; D is uncertain. Germline V gene sequence: CDR1 DFQATT, CDR2 SNEGSKA (reference sequence). CDR3 length equals 11 residues. Trimming removed 1 base from V and 4 bases from J, with 5 bases in between. CDR3 in amino acids: CSARGAYEQYF. DNA for the CDR3: TGCAGTGCTAGAGGGGCGTACGAGCAGTACTTC.

Only a few counts were recorded for this clonotype. The V gene is TRBV18, the J gene TRBJ1-6; D perhaps matches TRBD1 (5 bases). The CDR3 length is 14 residues. CDR1 KGHSH and CDR2 LQKENI come from the germline V gene. Deletions cut 4 bases from V and 5 bases from J, with 9 bases between. CDR3 sequence: CASSQDTDNSPLHF. The CDR3, as DNA: TGTGCCAGCTCACAGGACACTGATAATTCACCCCTCCACTTT. Using reference TRBV18 and TRBJ1-6 for the parts outside the CDR3, the full variable domain is NAGVMQNPRHLVRRRGQEARLRCSPMKGHSHVYWYRQLPEEGLKFMVYLQKENIIDESGMPKERFSAEFPKEGPSILRIQQVVRGDSAAYFCASSQDTDNSPLHFGNGTRLTVT.

This clonotype came up a few times. This chain links TRBV28 with TRBJ2-2; D uncertain. The germline V and J ends were trimmed by 6 bases and 4 bases, with 6 bases remaining between them. The CDR3 consists of 12 residues. CDR1 and CDR2 (germline): MDHEN, SYDVKM. Written as DNA, the CDR3 is TGTGCCAGCAGCGCGCCCACCGGGGAGCTGTTTTTT. Protein: CASSAPTGELFF.